The TCR beta chain under discussion was sequenced for a study of blood T cell repertoires in COVID-19. Study background: Collection of acute and convalescent COVID-19 samples took place in the United States, Italy and Spain.

The CDR3 is 15 amino acids. Germline-derived CDR1 and CDR2 are LGHDT and YNNKEL (reference sequence). J gave up 3 bases and V 2 bases, and 4 bases lay outside the gene matches. Measured with immunoSEQ multiplex PCR; TCRdb has only the in-frame clones, and not every one. The repertoire includes 150,000 to 200,000 clones, about 72% of them detected once, and roughly 17% sits in the top ten. This chain connects TRBV3-1 (or the pseudogene TRBV3-2) to TRBJ2-7; 10 positions match TRBD2. Sequenced: PBMCs or T cells enriched from blood (not recorded which). The TCR was taken from a woman aged 45-65 years who had recovered from COVID-19. The CDR3 here is CASSQWTSGNYEQYF. For the CDR3, the DNA is TGTGCCAGCAGCCAATGGACTAGCGGAAACTACGAGCAGTACTTC.